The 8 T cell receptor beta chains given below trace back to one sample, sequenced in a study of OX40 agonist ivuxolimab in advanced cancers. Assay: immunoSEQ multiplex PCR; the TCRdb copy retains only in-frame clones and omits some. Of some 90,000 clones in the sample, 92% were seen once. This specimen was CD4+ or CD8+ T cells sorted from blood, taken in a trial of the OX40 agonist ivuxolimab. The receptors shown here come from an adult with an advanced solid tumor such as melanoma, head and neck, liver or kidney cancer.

CDR3 DNA sequence: TGTGCCAGCAGTTTAGGGAGACTGCGCGGGGGGGTCGGCACAGATACGCAGTATTTT. Protein sequence: CASSLGRLRGGVGTDTQYF. The chain employs TRBV27 and TRBJ2-3; 9 bases are a match to TRBD2. This CDR3 region has 19 residues. Germline V gene lookup returns CDR1 MNHEY and CDR2 SMNVEV (reference sequence). Trimming cost V 2 bases and J 1 base; bases outside gene matches: 13.

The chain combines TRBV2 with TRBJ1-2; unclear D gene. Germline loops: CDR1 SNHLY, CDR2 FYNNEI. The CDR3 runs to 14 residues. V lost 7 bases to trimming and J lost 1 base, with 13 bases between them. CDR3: CASIPSESNYGYTF. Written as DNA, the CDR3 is TGTGCCAGCATTCCATCCGAGAGTAACTATGGCTACACCTTC.

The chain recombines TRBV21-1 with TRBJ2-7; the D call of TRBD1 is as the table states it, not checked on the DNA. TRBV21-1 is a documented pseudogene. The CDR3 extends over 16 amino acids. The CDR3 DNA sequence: TGTGCCAGCAGCAAAGGCAGGACAGGGGATATGAACGAGCAGTACTTC. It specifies CASSKGRTGDMNEQYF.

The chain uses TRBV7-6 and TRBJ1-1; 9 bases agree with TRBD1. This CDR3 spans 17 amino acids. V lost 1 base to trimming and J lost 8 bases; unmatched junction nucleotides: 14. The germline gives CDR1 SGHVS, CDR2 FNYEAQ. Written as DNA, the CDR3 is TGTGCCAGCAGCTTAGAGGTTCGAAACAGGGGGCGTTCGGAAGCTTTCTTT. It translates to CASSLEVRNRGRSEAFF.

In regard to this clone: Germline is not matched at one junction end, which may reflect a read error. CDR3 sequence: CASSLSAENSYNEQFF. The CDR3 DNA reads TGTGCCAGCAGTCTATCAGCGGAAAACTCCTACAATGAGCAGTTCTTC. J is TRBJ2-1 and V is TRBV27, with D possibly being TRBD2 (5 bases). Germline CDR1 MNHEY, CDR2 SMNVEV (reference sequence). The CDR3 runs 16 residues.

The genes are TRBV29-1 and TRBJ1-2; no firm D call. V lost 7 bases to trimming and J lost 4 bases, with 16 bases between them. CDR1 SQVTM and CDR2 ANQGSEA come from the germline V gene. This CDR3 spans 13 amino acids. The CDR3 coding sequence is TGCAGCGCTAGAAACAGTTACGGCTATGGCTACACCTTC. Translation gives CSARNSYGYGYTF.

The CDR3 nucleotides read TGTGCCTGGAGTGAACCAGATACGCAGTATTTT. Its translation is CAWSEPDTQYF. The chain couples TRBV30 to TRBJ2-3; unclear D gene. The CDR3 totals 11 residues. Germline V lookup: CDR1 GTSNPN, CDR2 SVGIG (reference sequence). V was shortened by 1 base and J by 4 bases, with 3 bases between the two germline ends.

The CDR3 loop reads CASSFGLAGLNEQFF. In DNA, the CDR3 is TGTGCCAGCAGTTTCGGACTAGCGGGACTCAATGAGCAGTTCTTC. This chain connects TRBV27 to TRBJ2-1, with 12 bases identical to TRBD2. The trim removed 3 bases at V and 6 bases at J, leaving 3 bases unmatched. The CDR3 totals 15 residues. The germline gives CDR1 MNHEY, CDR2 SMNVEV (reference sequence).